The 28 T cell receptor beta chains below come from one sample, sequenced in a study of shared clonotypes between healthy human individuals. The data were produced by immunoSEQ multiplex PCR, yet TCRdb's version contains in-frame clones alone and is incomplete. This sample carries millions of clones, more than 80% of them seen once, and the ten largest clones take about 0.41%. Sequenced material: naive CD4+ T cells from PBMCs. Subset given: CD45RA+ positively selected. The receptors derive from a young man in good health. Some clones in this sample may be carry-over from other donors' samples.

The rearrangement joins TRBV5-6 to TRBJ2-7; D ambiguous. Trimming took off 4 bases at V and 5 bases at J, with 10 bases between the two ends. The CDR3 has 12 residues. Germline CDR1 is SGHDT and CDR2 is YYEEEE. CDR3 sequence reads: CASSLNNNEQYF. The CDR3, as DNA: TGTGCCAGCAGCCTAAATAACAACGAGCAGTACTTC.

The chain couples TRBV5-1 to TRBJ2-7; weak D call: TRBD2 (7 bases). The CDR3 has 14 residues. Trimming pared 5 bases from V and 7 bases from J, leaving 19 bases between. Germline V gives CDR1 SGHRS, CDR2 YFSETQ. CDR3 region: CASSPLLQGGEQYF. CDR3 nucleotides: TGCGCCAGCAGTCCCTTACTACAGGGAGGGGAGCAGTACTTC. Looking up the rest from reference TRBV5-1 and TRBJ2-7 gives the full variable domain: KAGVTQTPRYLIKTRGQQVTLSCSPISGHRSVSWYQQTPGQGLQFLFEYFSETQRNKGNFPGRFSGRQFSNSRSEMNVSTLELGDSALYLCASSPLLQGGEQYFGPGTRLTVT.

This chain joins TRBV6-5 and TRBJ1-5; D unresolved. With 5 bases removed from V and 3 bases from J, the gap between germline ends came to 14 bases. The CDR3 sequence is 15 residues long. In germline, CDR1 is MNHEY, CDR2 SVGAGI. The CDR3 here is CASSKGLPYNQPQHF. The CDR3 bases are TGTGCCAGCAGTAAGGGCCTTCCTTACAATCAGCCCCAGCATTTT.

This clone has just one count. Distinct nucleotide sequences in the sample also encode this CDR3. The J gene is TRBJ1-2, the V gene TRBV2; 8 bases line up with TRBD1. The CDR3 has 12 residues. CDR1 is SNHLY, CDR2 FYNNEI, per germline. J was trimmed by 5 bases and V by 6 bases; bases with no gene match: 2. As DNA, the CDR3 is TGTGCCAGCAGCCGACAGGGGTATGGCTACACCTTC. Its protein is CASSRQGYGYTF.

The rearrangement links TRBV28 to TRBJ2-3; possibly TRBD1 for D (5 bases). The V end was cut by 8 bases, the J end by 6 bases, with 15 bases between. Per the germline V gene, CDR1 is MDHEN and CDR2 is SYDVKM. The length of the CDR3 is 13 residues. The CDR3 nucleotides are TGTGCCAGCGCCCATCAGGGTATCGATACGCAGTATTTT. Protein product: CASAHQGIDTQYF. Full variable domain (rest looked up from reference TRBV28 and TRBJ2-3): DVKVTQSSRYLVKRTGEKVFLECVQDMDHENMFWYRQDPGLGLRLIYFSYDVKMKEKGDIPEGYSVSREKKERFSLILESASTNQTSMYLCASAHQGIDTQYFGPGTRLTVL.

The chain couples TRBV4-1 to TRBJ2-1; a possible D gene is TRBD2 (5 bases). From germline, CDR1 is MGHRA and CDR2 YSYEKL. The CDR3 is made up of 15 amino acids. Trimming removed 4 bases from V and 10 bases from J, with 20 bases in between. In DNA, the CDR3 is TGCGCCAGCAGCCTCCCTGGCGGGCGGACGGGAGAGCAGTTCTTC. Its translation is CASSLPGGRTGEQFF.

The rearrangement joins TRBV5-1 to TRBJ2-7; TRBD1 matches 9 bases. In germline, CDR1 is SGHRS, CDR2 YFSETQ. V shed 4 bases, J shed 6 bases, and the junction held 5 bases outside the gene matches. This CDR3 has 13 amino acids. CDR3 nucleotide sequence: TGCGCCAGCAGCCCGGGACAGGGTGCCGAGCAGTACTTC. It specifies CASSPGQGAEQYF.

On this clone: This specimen includes other DNA sequences encoding the same CDR3. The chain joins TRBV19 to TRBJ1-3; tentative D call: TRBD1 (5 bases). Between the trimmed V and J ends, which lost 1 base and 0 bases, there was a span of 7 bases. CDR1 is LNHDA and CDR2 is SQIVND in the germline V gene (reference sequence). This CDR3 has 15 amino acids. The CDR3 nucleotides read TGTGCCAGTAGTATAGGGGGGAACTCTGGAAACACCATATATTTT. This sequence encodes CASSIGGNSGNTIYF.

The chain is built from TRBV28 and TRBJ2-5; a weak D match, TRBD1 (5 bases). This CDR3 is 15 amino acids long. The V gene's germline CDR1 is MDHEN and CDR2 SYDVKM. Trimming pared 4 bases from V and 6 bases from J, leaving 18 bases between. CDR3 protein: CASSWSGQRLKTQYF. For the CDR3, the DNA is TGTGCCAGCAGTTGGTCAGGACAACGTCTCAAGACCCAGTACTTC.

The rearrangement joins TRBV27 to TRBJ1-2; weak D call: TRBD1 (6 bases). The germline V gene encodes CDR1 MNHEY and CDR2 SMNVEV (reference sequence). The CDR3 sequence is 14 residues long. V was shortened by 4 bases and J by 4 bases, with 13 bases between the two germline ends. The CDR3 DNA sequence: TGTGCCAGCAGTTCCAGAACAGGGCCCTATGGCTACACCTTC. Translating it yields CASSSRTGPYGYTF.

In regard to this clone: In the same sample, other DNA sequences code for this CDR3. The rearrangement joins TRBV5-1 to TRBJ1-1, with D unresolved. The CDR3 extends over 13 amino acids. V gave up 4 bases and J gave up 0 bases, with 7 bases separating them. Germline CDR1 and CDR2: SGHRS and YFSETQ. CDR3 DNA: TGCGCCAGCAGCGTGCAGGTGAACACTGAAGCTTTCTTT. It yields the protein CASSVQVNTEAFF.

The V and J genes are TRBV25-1 and TRBJ1-5; no reliable D call. Germline loops: CDR1 MGHDK, CDR2 SYGVNS. Between the trimmed V and J ends, which lost 1 base and 0 bases, there was a span of 7 bases. CDR3 length: 15 amino acids. The CDR3 region is CASSESVYSNQPQHF. The CDR3, as DNA: TGTGCCAGCAGTGAATCGGTCTATAGCAATCAGCCCCAGCATTTT. The full variable domain, its missing parts supplied by reference TRBV25-1 and TRBJ1-5, is EADIYQTPRYLVIGTGKKITLECSQTMGHDKMYWYQQDPGMELHLIHYSYGVNSTEKGDLSSESTVSRIRTEHFPLTLESARPSHTSQYLCASSESVYSNQPQHFGDGTRLSIL.

The chain couples TRBV4-2 to TRBJ2-1, with a possible D match to TRBD2 (5 bases). The CDR3 consists of 15 residues. V was clipped by 0 bases and J by 6 bases, with 12 bases between them. Germline values: CDR1 LGHNA, CDR2 YNFKEQ. The CDR3 spells CASSQDRVAFNEQFF. The CDR3 DNA is TGTGCCAGCAGCCAAGATCGGGTAGCGTTCAATGAGCAGTTCTTC.

V and J are TRBV6-4 and TRBJ1-1; D not certain. V was pared by 10 bases and J by 3 bases, with 12 bases between. Germline V lookup: CDR1 MRHNA, CDR2 SNTAGT. The length of the CDR3 is 12 residues. CDR3 nucleotides: TGTGCCACCTCGACCGGGGACACTGAAGCTTTCTTT. It is translated as CATSTGDTEAFF.

The CDR3 DNA follows: TGCAGCGTTGAAGATCGGAGCAGGGGGCTGGGAGAGCAGTACTTC. Amino acids: CSVEDRSRGLGEQYF. The V gene is TRBV29-1, the J gene TRBJ2-7; 8 nucleotides agree with TRBD1. The V gene's germline CDR1 is SQVTM and CDR2 ANQGSEA. V lost 0 bases to trimming and J lost 7 bases; unmatched junction nucleotides: 11. This CDR3 region has 15 residues.

The CDR3 loop is CASSGGADIAGELFF. DNA of the CDR3: TGCGCCAGCAGCGGGGGAGCGGATATAGCCGGGGAGCTGTTTTTT. V gene TRBV5-1 combines with J gene TRBJ2-2; either TRBD1 or TRBD2 may fit D (5 bases each). Germline-derived CDR1 and CDR2 are SGHRS and YFSETQ. The CDR3 has 15 amino acids. V gave up 4 bases and J gave up 6 bases, with 16 bases separating them.

The J gene is TRBJ1-1, the V gene TRBV6-6; D is unresolved. The CDR3 runs 14 residues. The V and J ends lost 6 bases and 0 bases respectively, with 11 bases between them. Germline CDR1 reads MNHNY; CDR2 reads SVGAGI (reference sequence). The CDR3 coding sequence is TGTGCCAGCAGGATTGACAACCTGAACACTGAAGCTTTCTTT. Its protein is CASRIDNLNTEAFF.

The rearrangement uses TRBV10-3 and TRBJ2-7, with TRBD1 matching 7 bases. From germline, CDR1 is ENHRY and CDR2 SYGVKD. The V gene end was trimmed by 4 bases and the J gene end by 0 bases; junction bases not matched to a gene: 6. The CDR3 is 15 amino acids. In DNA form, the CDR3 reads TGTGCCATCAGTGTTGGGACAGCCAACTCCTACGAGCAGTACTTC. Translated: CAISVGTANSYEQYF.

The J gene is TRBJ2-2, the V gene TRBV7-9; TRBD2 agrees at 13 bases. The germline V gene encodes CDR1 SEHNR and CDR2 FQNEAQ (reference sequence). The V gene end was trimmed by 4 bases and the J gene end by 2 bases; junction bases not matched to a gene: 1. This CDR3 contains 16 residues. The CDR3 spells CASSSGLAGNTGELFF. The CDR3 coding sequence is TGTGCCAGCAGCTCGGGACTAGCGGGAAACACCGGGGAGCTGTTTTTT.

The chain couples TRBV29-1 to TRBJ2-3; unclear D gene. The CDR3 has 14 residues. Between the trimmed V and J ends, which lost 4 bases and 0 bases, there was a span of 11 bases. Germline V CDR1 and CDR2: SQVTM, ANQGSEA. The CDR3 here is CSVVVAASTDTQYF. The CDR3 region has the DNA TGCAGCGTTGTTGTGGCAGCTAGCACAGATACGCAGTATTTT.

The chain carries TRBV30 and TRBJ1-5; D call uncertain. The CDR3 loop spans 16 amino acids. V lost 4 bases and J 4 bases, leaving 20 bases between the germline ends. Germline-derived CDR1 and CDR2 are GTSNPN and SVGIG (reference sequence). The CDR3 reads CAWNGPALVRNQPQHF. The CDR3 bases are TGTGCCTGGAACGGGCCAGCTTTGGTCCGGAATCAGCCCCAGCATTTT. Full variable domain (remainder filled in from reference TRBV30 and TRBJ1-5): SQTIHQWPATLVQPVGSPLSLECTVEGTSNPNLYWYRQAAGRGLQLLFYSVGIGQISSEVPQNLSASRPQDRQFILSSKKLLLSDSGFYLCAWNGPALVRNQPQHFGDGTRLSIL.

The V call is TRBV14, the J call TRBJ2-7; D perhaps matches TRBD2 (5 bases). Trimming left V 1 base short and J 6 bases short, with 16 bases between. The CDR3 covers 15 residues. Germline CDR1 reads SGHDN; CDR2 reads FVKESK. CDR3 in amino acids: CASSQAGLWRLEQYF. Written as DNA, the CDR3 is TGTGCCAGCAGCCAAGCAGGACTTTGGAGGCTCGAGCAGTACTTC.

The rearrangement uses TRBV7-3 and TRBJ1-2; 9 bases match TRBD1. The CDR3 totals 13 residues. Germline V gene lookup returns CDR1 SGHTA and CDR2 FQGTGA. With V trimmed by 5 bases and J by 8 bases, 6 bases remained unmatched. The CDR3 bases are TGTGCCAGCAGCCTTATGGACAGGGGCGGCTACACCTTC. This translates into CASSLMDRGGYTF.

About this clone itself: At the DNA level, this CDR3 is encoded by other sequences in the same sample as well. The genes are TRBV6-6 and TRBJ2-5; 15 nucleotides match TRBD2. With V trimmed by 6 bases and J by 4 bases, 3 bases remained unmatched. Germline CDR1 is MNHNY and CDR2 is SVGAGI (reference sequence). This CDR3 is 15 amino acids long. The CDR3 spells CASSWGLAGGETQYF. The CDR3 nucleotides are TGTGCCAGCAGCTGGGGACTAGCGGGAGGAGAGACCCAGTACTTC.

The rearrangement uses TRBV7-9 and TRBJ2-1; 12 positions agree with TRBD2. Trimming removed 5 bases from V and 5 bases from J; junction bases left unmatched: 4. The CDR3 runs 15 residues. In germline, CDR1 is SEHNR, CDR2 FQNEAQ (reference sequence). For the CDR3, the DNA is TGTGCCAGCAGCCCGACTAGCGGGAGACACAATGAGCAGTTCTTC. This encodes CASSPTSGRHNEQFF.

This chain links TRBV28 with TRBJ1-4; no clear D gene. This CDR3 comprises 17 residues. Germline values: CDR1 MDHEN, CDR2 SYDVKM. V lost 4 bases and J lost 2, with 17 bases in between. In nucleotides, the CDR3 is TGTGCCAGCAGTTCCTGGCCTCGCCTTTACACTAATGAAAAACTGTTTTTT. Amino acids: CASSSWPRLYTNEKLFF.

V usage is TRBV11-3 and J usage is TRBJ2-1, with D possibly TRBD2 on 5 matching bases. CDR3 size: 15 residues. The V end was cut by 0 bases, the J end by 8 bases, with 14 bases between. CDR1 and CDR2 from the germline V gene are SGHNT and YENEEA. The CDR3 coding sequence is TGTGCCAGCAGCTTAGATGCAAGGAGGTTCGATGAGCAGTTCTTC. The encoded protein is CASSLDARRFDEQFF.

V is TRBV2 and J is TRBJ1-4, with D possibly being TRBD1 (5 bases). Germline V gene lookup returns CDR1 SNHLY and CDR2 FYNNEI. V lost 5 bases, J lost 3 bases, and 10 bases lay in between. This CDR3 is built from 14 residues. The CDR3 region has the DNA TGTGCCAGCAGTTGGACAAGTCCTAATGAAAAACTGTTTTTT. Protein: CASSWTSPNEKLFF.